The sample holds many counts of the clone carrying this TCR beta chain. One end of the junction fails to match germline, which may point to a read error. Indicated time point: newly diagnosed GD, antithyroid drugs for less than 3 months. Generation of the TCR library employed RNA extracted from PBMCs. These data originate in a study of regulatory T cells in long-lasting Graves disease. In building TCR beta libraries, iRepertoire HTBI primers were used together with Arm-PCR of CDR3 regions. TCRdb itself ran the multiplex PCR reads through MiXCR, one entry per CDR3 protein. The sample consists of almost 450,000 distinct CDR3 sequences, about a sixth of them appearing once. The CDR3 contains 13 residues. The data were also submitted as part of a second study, on T cells in Graves' hyperthyroidism and ophthalmopathy.

The sequencing used peripheral blood mononuclear cells (PBMCs), collected at new diagnosis, from a patient treated with antithyroid drugs. The TCR originated in a woman aged 25 to 45 with Graves disease. The chain joins TRBV12-3 or TRBV12-4 to TRBJ2-1, with D unclear. The CDR3 DNA reads as TGTGCCAGCAGTTTACCGTCTGGAGCAGAATCGATCTTC. It encodes CASSLPSGAESIF.